The clone carrying this T cell receptor beta chain was found once. The target antigen is unknown. The sample is drawn from a study of identical twins' blood T cells. Sample barcodes were added at both library ends during cDNA synthesis. TCRdb reanalysed the 5' RACE reads using MiXCR and keeps one entry per CDR3 protein. Counted here are 350,000 to 400,000 distinct CDR3 sequences, 28% occurring once; the ten biggest clones make up 6% to 7%. Regarding the study as a whole: V gene usage reportedly matched far better within twin pairs than unrelated donors. Shared CDR3 clonotype counts tracked mainly the product of cloneset sizes.

The CDR3 spans 13 residues. V lost 6 bases and J 6 bases, leaving 14 bases between the germline ends. Germline-derived CDR1 and CDR2 are MRHNA and SNTAGT. Donors were six healthy women in three monozygous twin pairs. The V and J genes are TRBV6-4 and TRBJ1-2; tentative D call: TRBD1 (6 bases). The sequence was obtained from a woman aged 18-49 years in good health. The sample was PBMCs. CDR3 sequence: CASRKNTGNGYTF. The CDR3 DNA reads TGTGCCAGCAGAAAAAATACAGGGAATGGCTACACCTTC.